This T cell receptor (beta chain) was captured by sequencing in a study of beta chain features in type 1 diabetes. CD4+ naive, central memory, regulatory and stem cell-like memory subsets were isolated by sorting on CD45RO/CCR7/CD25/CD127/CD95/CD27. This clone showed up just a few times. Its target is unknown. CDR3 size: 13 residues. Germline V gene lookup returns CDR1 MDHEN and CDR2 SYDVKM. The V and J ends lost 5 bases and 6 bases, in that order; junction bases with no gene match: 3. cDNA synthesis used the whole RNA isolate, giving expressed TCRB sequences. The table came from immunoSEQ multiplex PCR; TCRdb's copy has only in-frame clones and leaves some out. Of 300,000 or so clones detected, roughly 8% appear once; the ten largest clones hold around 0.45%. Overall study findings and caveats: Fewer insertions but more deletions were seen at VDJ junctions in type 1 diabetes patients.

This rearrangement joins TRBV28 to TRBJ2-4, with 8 positions matching TRBD1. The receptor was derived from a woman aged 18-29 years in good health. The specimen was central memory CD4+ T cells from blood. The CDR3 nucleotides are TGTGCCAGCAGTACCGGACAGGGAAACATTCAGTACTTC. It specifies CASSTGQGNIQYF.